Shown below are 30 T cell receptor beta chains from a single sample sequenced in a study of blood T cell repertoires in COVID-19. Sequencing used immunoSEQ multiplex PCR; TCRdb keeps in-frame clones, though not all of them. Among about 230,000 clones, 88% were seen once, and the ten largest hold 2.7%. Material: peripheral blood. The receptors originated from a woman in her fifties or sixties with acute or convalescent COVID-19.

In its sample, this clone was seen once. This chain connects TRBV7-2 to TRBJ2-3, with a weak D call TRBD2 (6 bases). V lost 6 bases, J lost 0 bases, and 13 bases lay in between. Per germline, CDR1 SGHTA and CDR2 FQGNSA. The CDR3 is 15 amino acids. The CDR3 sequence: CASRIGTVSTDTQYF. CDR3 in DNA: TGTGCCAGCAGAATCGGGACTGTCAGCACAGATACGCAGTATTTT.

J is TRBJ2-3 and V is TRBV9, with D maybe TRBD1 (6 bases). Germline V gene sequence: CDR1 SGDLS, CDR2 YYNGEE. This CDR3 contains 15 residues. With 0 bases removed from V and 4 bases from J, the gap between germline ends came to 12 bases. CDR3 DNA: TGTGCCAGCAGCGTAGATGGGGGCCCAGCAGATACGCAGTATTTT. The encoded protein is CASSVDGGPADTQYF.

The V call is TRBV5-1, the J call TRBJ1-4; TRBD1 matches 7 bases. The V gene's germline CDR1 is SGHRS and CDR2 YFSETQ. This CDR3 has 16 residues. Unmatched junction bases numbered 5, after V lost 3 bases and J lost 0 bases. CDR3 residues: CASSSGQTATNEKLFF. DNA for the CDR3: TGCGCCAGCAGCTCGGGACAGACAGCAACTAATGAAAAACTGTTTTTT. Variable domain in full (rest from reference TRBV5-1 and TRBJ1-4): KAGVTQTPRYLIKTRGQQVTLSCSPISGHRSVSWYQQTPGQGLQFLFEYFSETQRNKGNFPGRFSGRQFSNSRSEMNVSTLELGDSALYLCASSSGQTATNEKLFFGSGTQLSVL.

The chain employs TRBV29-1 and TRBJ2-2; TRBD1 might be the D (6 bases). V lost 7 bases to trimming and J lost 3 bases, with 15 bases between them. Germline CDR1 SQVTM, CDR2 ANQGSEA. This CDR3 has 14 amino acids. The chain's CDR3 is CSATGPSYTGELFF. The CDR3 DNA is TGCAGCGCAACAGGGCCCTCCTACACCGGGGAGCTGTTTTTT.

CDR3 region: CASSEPGTAPYEQYF. CDR3 in DNA: TGTGCCAGCAGTGAGCCCGGGACTGCCCCCTACGAGCAGTACTTC. The V and J genes are TRBV6-1 and TRBJ2-7, with a tentative D call TRBD2 (6 bases). The V gene lost 3 bases and the J gene lost 2 bases, with 14 bases spanning the gap. CDR1 MNHNS and CDR2 SASEGT come from the germline V gene. The CDR3 consists of 15 residues.

This chain connects TRBV5-1 to TRBJ2-2, with 14 bases aligning to TRBD2. The ends lost 3 bases at V and 0 bases at J; junction bases unmatched: 4. The CDR3 covers 18 residues. CDR1 is SGHRS, CDR2 YFSETQ, per germline. Written as DNA, the CDR3 is TGCGCCAGCAGCTCGGGACTAGCGGGGGCCCCGAACACCGGGGAGCTGTTTTTT. Its protein product is CASSSGLAGAPNTGELFF.

The chain has TRBV9 and TRBJ1-3, with D hard to call. Trimming stripped 2 bases from V and 1 base from J, with 10 bases between. This CDR3 contains 15 residues. Germline-derived CDR1 and CDR2 are SGDLS and YYNGEE. This chain's CDR3 is CASSVGEGSGNTIYF. In DNA form, the CDR3 reads TGTGCCAGCAGCGTGGGAGAGGGTTCTGGAAACACCATATATTTT.

The gene calls are TRBV30 and TRBJ1-1; no clear D gene. Looked up from germline, CDR1 is GTSNPN and CDR2 is SVGIG (reference sequence). Trimming cost V 2 bases and J 3 bases, with 16 bases left between them. The CDR3 sequence is 15 residues long. The CDR3 DNA reads as TGTGCCTGGAGTCCCAGCCGGGTGGTTGACACTGAAGCTTTCTTT. Translated: CAWSPSRVVDTEAFF.

The gene calls are TRBV15 and TRBJ1-2, with 10 nucleotides matching TRBD1. This CDR3 contains 17 residues. V dropped 0 bases and J dropped 7; count of bases not matched to a gene: 11. Germline lookup yields CDR1 LNHNV and CDR2 YYDKDF (reference sequence). The CDR3 bases are TGTGCCACCAGCAGAGAACTTGGGACAGGGGAATTCTTTGGCTACACCTTC. This sequence encodes CATSRELGTGEFFGYTF.

This chain joins TRBV19 and TRBJ1-4; 8 positions agree with TRBD1. V lost 10 bases to trimming and J lost 3 bases; unmatched junction nucleotides: 4. Germline V CDR1 and CDR2: LNHDA, SQIVND (reference sequence). The CDR3 is made up of 13 amino acids. The CDR3 DNA is TGTGCCACCGGACAGGGACCTAATGAAAAACTGTTTTTT. Protein product: CATGQGPNEKLFF.

The V and J genes are TRBV19 and TRBJ1-2; no reliable D call. The CDR3 totals 11 residues. From germline, CDR1 is LNHDA and CDR2 SQIVND (reference sequence). V was shortened by 3 bases and J by 8 bases, with 7 bases between the two germline ends. DNA of the CDR3: TGTGCCAGTAGTATCCGGGAGGGCTACACCTTC. This codes for CASSIREGYTF.

DNA of the CDR3: TGTGCCAGCAGCTACCTCGGGACGAACACCGGGGAGCTGTTTTTT. This encodes CASSYLGTNTGELFF. The rearrangement joins TRBV11-2 to TRBJ2-2, with TRBD2 as a possible D gene (5 bases). CDR3 length equals 15 residues. V lost 4 bases and J 0 bases, leaving 9 bases between the germline ends. The germline CDR1 and CDR2 sequences are SGHAT and FQNNGV. The full variable domain, its missing parts supplied by reference TRBV11-2 and TRBJ2-2, is EAGVAQSPRYKIIEKRQSVAFWCNPISGHATLYWYQQILGQGPKLLIQFQNNGVVDDSQLPKDRFSAERLKGVDSTLKIQPAKLEDSAVYLCASSYLGTNTGELFFGEGSRLTVL.

The chain links TRBV2 to TRBJ1-5; D uncertain. Per germline, CDR1 SNHLY and CDR2 FYNNEI. This CDR3 spans 15 amino acids. Trimming removed 7 bases at V and 0 bases at J, with 13 bases between. CDR3: CASTLRQSSNQPQHF. CDR3 coding DNA: TGTGCCAGCACCCTGAGGCAGTCTAGCAATCAGCCCCAGCATTTT.

This rearrangement joins TRBV6-5 to TRBJ2-3; TRBD2 is a possible D gene (6 bases). V lost 6 bases and J 0 bases, leaving 7 bases between the germline ends. This CDR3 spans 13 amino acids. The V gene's germline CDR1 is MNHEY and CDR2 SVGAGI. CDR3 nucleotide sequence: TGTGCCAGCAGGCGGGATAGCACAGATACGCAGTATTTT. It specifies CASRRDSTDTQYF.

This clone was seen just once. The CDR3 loop reads CASGLVPRGGASYEQYF. The CDR3 DNA reads TGTGCTAGTGGTTTGGTCCCTCGTGGGGGGGCCTCCTACGAGCAGTACTTC. This rearrangement joins TRBV12-5 to TRBJ2-7, with D possibly matching TRBD2 (7 bases). The length of the CDR3 is 17 residues. V shed 0 bases and J shed 0 bases, with 15 bases lying between them. The germline CDR1 and CDR2 sequences are LGHNT and FRNRAP.

This chain connects TRBV3-1 (or the pseudogene TRBV3-2) to TRBJ2-5; D is perhaps TRBD1 (6 bases). V lost 2 bases and J lost 1, with 14 bases in between. CDR1 LGHDT and CDR2 YNNKEL come from the germline V gene (reference sequence). This CDR3 region has 16 residues. The CDR3 nucleotides are TGTGCCAGCAGCCAAACCCTCACAGGGACCCAAGAGACCCAGTACTTC. Translation: CASSQTLTGTQETQYF.

This sequence joins TRBV19 and TRBJ1-2, with 8 bases aligning to TRBD1. After removal of 4 bases from V and 8 bases from J, the junction contained 9 bases not matched to a gene. Germline V gives CDR1 LNHDA, CDR2 SQIVND (reference sequence). The CDR3 contains 14 residues. The CDR3 loop is CASSNQGAAGGYTF. As DNA, the CDR3 is TGTGCCAGTAGTAATCAGGGGGCGGCGGGGGGCTACACCTTC.

V gene TRBV6-5 combines with J gene TRBJ1-2; 7 nucleotides align to TRBD1. V lost 2 bases and J lost 4; bases outside the gene matches: 7. The CDR3 length is 15 residues. Per the germline V gene, CDR1 is MNHEY and CDR2 is SVGAGI. The CDR3 spells CASSYQGGSTYGYTF. For the CDR3, the DNA is TGTGCCAGCAGTTACCAAGGGGGCTCTACCTATGGCTACACCTTC.

The genes are TRBV7-9 and TRBJ1-1, with 8 nucleotides matching TRBD1. CDR1 and CDR2 from the germline V gene are SEHNR and FQNEAQ (reference sequence). CDR3 length equals 14 residues. J gave up 6 bases and V 5 bases, and 8 bases lay outside the gene matches. The CDR3 region has the DNA TGTGCCAGCAGCCGGGGACAGGAGATTGCTGAAGCTTTCTTT. Its translation: CASSRGQEIAEAFF.

The chain couples TRBV5-5 to TRBJ2-3; D not resolved. Germline V gene lookup returns CDR1 SGHKS and CDR2 YYEKEE (reference sequence). This CDR3 region has 14 residues. Trimming cost V 4 bases and J 2 bases, with 11 bases left between them. The CDR3 DNA follows: TGTGCCAGCAGCCTACAGAGTTCCACAGATACGCAGTATTTT. The encoded protein is CASSLQSSTDTQYF.

The chain has TRBV11-3 and TRBJ2-1; no reliable D call. Trimming took off 5 bases at V and 0 bases at J, with 8 bases between the two ends. Germline assignment: CDR1 SGHNT and CDR2 YENEEA. The CDR3 sequence is 14 residues long. The DNA of the CDR3 is TGTGCCAGCAGCATCTCCTACTCCTACAATGAGCAGTTCTTC. Protein sequence: CASSISYSYNEQFF.

The chain combines TRBV24-1 with TRBJ2-2; 11 positions agree with TRBD1. Germline trimming cut 2 bases from V and 6 bases from J; bases unmatched to any gene: 4. The CDR3 sequence is 16 residues long. CDR1 is KGHDR and CDR2 is SFDVKD in the germline V gene. The CDR3, as DNA: TGTGCCACCAGTGATTACAGGGGACAGGGGGCCGGGGAGCTGTTTTTT. The encoded protein is CATSDYRGQGAGELFF.

V is TRBV5-6 and J is TRBJ2-2; 9 bases map to TRBD1. This CDR3 is 15 amino acids long. Trimming removed 2 bases from V and 6 bases from J; junction bases left unmatched: 5. Germline CDR1 is SGHDT and CDR2 is YYEEEE. The CDR3 region is CASSFTGQGSGELFF. CDR3 bases: TGTGCCAGCAGCTTTACGGGACAGGGTTCCGGGGAGCTGTTTTTT.

V usage is TRBV14 and J usage is TRBJ1-6; 7 bases line up with TRBD1. CDR1 and CDR2 from the germline V gene are SGHDN and FVKESK. V shed 4 bases, J shed 7 bases, and the junction held 7 bases outside the gene matches. The CDR3 extends over 15 amino acids. The CDR3 loop reads CASSPRQGANSPLHF. Here the CDR3 DNA reads TGTGCCAGCAGCCCCCGACAGGGTGCCAATTCACCCCTCCACTTT.

This chain connects TRBV27 to TRBJ1-3; TRBD1 matches 7 bases. The CDR3 loop spans 14 amino acids. Losses at the gene ends were 6 bases for V and 4 bases for J; bases not matched to a gene: 6. CDR1 MNHEY and CDR2 SMNVEV come from the germline V gene (reference sequence). The CDR3 region is CASRGTVLGNTIYF. The CDR3 DNA sequence: TGTGCCAGCAGGGGGACAGTCCTCGGAAACACCATATATTTT.

V usage is TRBV27 and J usage is TRBJ2-7, with TRBD1 matching 10 bases. Germline assignment: CDR1 MNHEY and CDR2 SMNVEV (reference sequence). The CDR3 totals 16 residues. Trimming took 3 bases from V and 3 from J; bases not matched to a gene: 8. CDR3 loop: CASSFSQRDRGYEQYF. CDR3 bases: TGTGCCAGCAGTTTCTCCCAGCGGGACAGGGGCTACGAGCAGTACTTC.

The chain combines TRBV27 with TRBJ2-5; D might be TRBD1 (6 bases). Trimming stripped 0 bases from V and 4 bases from J, with 9 bases between. The CDR3 has 14 residues. CDR1 and CDR2 from the germline V gene are MNHEY and SMNVEV (reference sequence). The CDR3 protein is CASSLSGARETQYF. The CDR3 DNA reads TGTGCCAGCAGTTTATCGGGGGCACGAGAGACCCAGTACTTC.

The chain links TRBV28 to TRBJ2-7; D may be TRBD2 (5 bases). The CDR3 loop spans 17 amino acids. V was shortened by 3 bases and J by 0 bases, with 18 bases between the two germline ends. Per the germline V gene, CDR1 is MDHEN and CDR2 is SYDVKM. In nucleotides, the CDR3 is TGTGCCAGCAGTTTTCTCGTCCCGGACTCCGACTCCTACGAGCAGTACTTC. It encodes CASSFLVPDSDSYEQYF.

The chain carries TRBV29-1 and TRBJ1-4, with no clear D. V lost 4 bases to trimming and J lost 2 bases, with 5 bases between them. There are 12 residues in the CDR3. Germline V gives CDR1 SQVTM, CDR2 ANQGSEA. The CDR3 region has the DNA TGCAGCGTTGCACGGACTAATGAAAAACTGTTTTTT. This translates into CSVARTNEKLFF.

The chain recombines TRBV2 with TRBJ1-2, with 11 bases aligning to TRBD1. The J segment lost 5 bases and the V segment lost 5 bases, leaving 7 bases of the junction unmatched. CDR1 and CDR2 (germline): SNHLY, FYNNEI. The CDR3 totals 15 residues. CDR3 protein: CASSPDRGLLYGYTF. CDR3 DNA: TGTGCCAGCAGTCCGGACAGGGGGCTCCTTTATGGCTACACCTTC.